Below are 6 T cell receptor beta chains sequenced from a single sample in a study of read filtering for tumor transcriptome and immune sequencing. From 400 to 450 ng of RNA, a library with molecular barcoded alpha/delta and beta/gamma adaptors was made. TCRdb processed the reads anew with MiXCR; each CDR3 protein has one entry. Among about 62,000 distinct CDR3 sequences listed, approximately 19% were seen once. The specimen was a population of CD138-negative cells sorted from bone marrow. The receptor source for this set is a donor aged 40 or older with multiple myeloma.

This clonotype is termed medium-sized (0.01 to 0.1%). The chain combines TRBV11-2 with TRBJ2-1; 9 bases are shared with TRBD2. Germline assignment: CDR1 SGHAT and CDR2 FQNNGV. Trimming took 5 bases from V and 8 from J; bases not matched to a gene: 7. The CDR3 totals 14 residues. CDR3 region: CASSQSGGRDEQFF. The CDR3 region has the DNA TGTGCCAGCAGCCAGAGCGGGGGGCGAGATGAGCAGTTCTTC.

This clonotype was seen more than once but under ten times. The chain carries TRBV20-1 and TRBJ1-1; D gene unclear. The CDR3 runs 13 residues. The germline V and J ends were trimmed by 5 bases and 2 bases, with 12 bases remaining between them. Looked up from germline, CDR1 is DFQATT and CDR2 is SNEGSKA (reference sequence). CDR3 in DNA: TGCAGTGCTCGCCCCGGGAGAAACACTGAAGCTTTCTTT. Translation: CSARPGRNTEAFF.

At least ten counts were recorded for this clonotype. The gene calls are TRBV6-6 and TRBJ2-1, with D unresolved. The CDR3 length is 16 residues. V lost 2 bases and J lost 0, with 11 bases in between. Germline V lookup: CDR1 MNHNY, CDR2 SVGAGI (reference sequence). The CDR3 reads CASSYISRISYNEQFF. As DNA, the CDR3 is TGTGCCAGCAGTTACATCTCTCGAATCTCCTACAATGAGCAGTTCTTC.

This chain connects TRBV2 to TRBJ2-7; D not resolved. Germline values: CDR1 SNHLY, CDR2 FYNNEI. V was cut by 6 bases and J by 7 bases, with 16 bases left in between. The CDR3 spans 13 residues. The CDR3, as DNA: TGTGCCAGCAGCACAAGACCGGATGGGGAGCAGTACTTC. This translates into CASSTRPDGEQYF.

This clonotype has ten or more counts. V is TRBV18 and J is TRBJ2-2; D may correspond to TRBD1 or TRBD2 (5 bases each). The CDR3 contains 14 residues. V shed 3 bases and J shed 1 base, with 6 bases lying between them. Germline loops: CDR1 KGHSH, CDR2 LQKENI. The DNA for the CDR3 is TGTGCCAGCTCACCGAGGGGGAACACCGGGGAGCTGTTTTTT. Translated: CASSPRGNTGELFF. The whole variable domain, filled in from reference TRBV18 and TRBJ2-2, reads NAGVMQNPRHLVRRRGQEARLRCSPMKGHSHVYWYRQLPEEGLKFMVYLQKENIIDESGMPKERFSAEFPKEGPSILRIQQVVRGDSAAYFCASSPRGNTGELFFGEGSRLTVL.

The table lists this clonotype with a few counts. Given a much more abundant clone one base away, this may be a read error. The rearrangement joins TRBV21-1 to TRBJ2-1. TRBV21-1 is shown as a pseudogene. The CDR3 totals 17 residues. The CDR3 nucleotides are TGTGCCAGCAGCGGAAGACCACCAGAATTTAAGCGAGATGAGCAGTTCTTC. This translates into CASSGRPPEFKRDEQFF.